What follows describes a single TCR beta chain. No antigen is known for it. Single TCR cDNA molecules each had their own unique molecular identifier. TCRdb re-analysed the 5' RACE reads in MiXCR, keeping a single row per CDR3 protein. The repertoire holds roughly 10,000 distinct CDR3 sequences, with approximately 25% as singletons. The data are from a study of spatial heterogeneity in lung cancer. Study overall: More beta-chain than alpha-chain sequences were consistently detected.

Stated time point: sample taken at primary tumor resection. Whole RNA, which was extracted from tumor, nontumor lung tissue or frozen PBMC, was sequenced without any cell sorting. Samples came from 72 TRACERx patients with untreated early-stage lung cancer. Findings and limits, study-wide: At tumor resection, ubiquitous expanded TCRs were detected in blood more often than later.

CDR3 length: 15 amino acids. Per germline, CDR1 SGHNT and CDR2 YYREEE (reference sequence). J lost 2 bases, V lost 4 bases, and 7 bases had no gene match. This chain joins TRBV5-4 and TRBJ2-7; 9 nucleotides match TRBD1. This TCR came from a female donor with early-stage non-small cell lung cancer. The input for sequencing was PBMCs, taken at surgery. The CDR3 reads CASSDGQGRTYEQYF. The CDR3, as DNA: TGTGCCAGCAGCGACGGACAGGGGAGAACCTACGAGCAGTACTTC.